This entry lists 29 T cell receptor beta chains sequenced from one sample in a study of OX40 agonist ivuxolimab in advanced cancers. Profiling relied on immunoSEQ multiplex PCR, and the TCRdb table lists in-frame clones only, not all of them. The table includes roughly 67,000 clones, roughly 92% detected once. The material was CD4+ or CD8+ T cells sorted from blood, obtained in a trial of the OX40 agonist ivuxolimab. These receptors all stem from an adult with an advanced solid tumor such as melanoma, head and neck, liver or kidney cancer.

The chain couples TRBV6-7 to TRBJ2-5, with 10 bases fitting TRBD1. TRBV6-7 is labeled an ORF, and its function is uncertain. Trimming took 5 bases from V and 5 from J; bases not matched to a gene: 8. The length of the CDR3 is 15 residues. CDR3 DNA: TGTGCCAGCAGTGAAGCGACAGGGGGCGCGGAGACCCAGTACTTC. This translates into CASSEATGGAETQYF.

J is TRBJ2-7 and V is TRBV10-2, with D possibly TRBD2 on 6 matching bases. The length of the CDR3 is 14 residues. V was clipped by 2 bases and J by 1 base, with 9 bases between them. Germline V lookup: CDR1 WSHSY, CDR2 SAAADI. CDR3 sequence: CASSEVSGSYEQYF. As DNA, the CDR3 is TGCGCCAGCAGTGAGGTTAGCGGATCCTACGAGCAGTACTTC.

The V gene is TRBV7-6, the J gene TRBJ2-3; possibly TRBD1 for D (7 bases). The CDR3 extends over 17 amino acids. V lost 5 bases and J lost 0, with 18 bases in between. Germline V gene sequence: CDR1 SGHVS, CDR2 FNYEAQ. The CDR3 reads CASSPDRVGTSTDTQYF. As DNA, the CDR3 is TGTGCCAGCAGCCCCGACAGGGTTGGGACTAGCACAGATACGCAGTATTTT.

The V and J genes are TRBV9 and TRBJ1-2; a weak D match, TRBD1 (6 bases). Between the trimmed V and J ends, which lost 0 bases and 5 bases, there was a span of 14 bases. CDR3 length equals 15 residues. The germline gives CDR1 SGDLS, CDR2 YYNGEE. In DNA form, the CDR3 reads TGTGCCAGCAGCGTAGGTACAGGGAATAGGTATGGCTACACCTTC. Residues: CASSVGTGNRYGYTF.

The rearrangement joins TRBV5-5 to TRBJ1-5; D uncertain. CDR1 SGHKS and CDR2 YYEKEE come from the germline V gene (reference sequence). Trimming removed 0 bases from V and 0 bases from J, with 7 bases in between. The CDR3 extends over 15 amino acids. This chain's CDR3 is CASSLASGSNQPQHF. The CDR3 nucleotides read TGTGCCAGCAGCTTGGCGTCAGGTAGCAATCAGCCCCAGCATTTT.

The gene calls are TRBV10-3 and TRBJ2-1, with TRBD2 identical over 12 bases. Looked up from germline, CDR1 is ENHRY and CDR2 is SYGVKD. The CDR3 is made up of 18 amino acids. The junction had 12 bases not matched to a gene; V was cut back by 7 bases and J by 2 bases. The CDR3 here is CAITERLAGVYAYNEQFF. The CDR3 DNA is TGTGCCATCACCGAGAGACTAGCGGGAGTATATGCCTACAATGAGCAGTTCTTC.

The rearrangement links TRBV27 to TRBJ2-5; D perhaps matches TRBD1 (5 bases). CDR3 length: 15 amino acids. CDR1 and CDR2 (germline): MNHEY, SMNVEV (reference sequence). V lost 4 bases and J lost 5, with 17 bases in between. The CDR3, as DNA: TGTGCCAGCAGTTCAACAGGTAGTACGAGGGAGACCCAGTACTTC. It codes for CASSSTGSTRETQYF.

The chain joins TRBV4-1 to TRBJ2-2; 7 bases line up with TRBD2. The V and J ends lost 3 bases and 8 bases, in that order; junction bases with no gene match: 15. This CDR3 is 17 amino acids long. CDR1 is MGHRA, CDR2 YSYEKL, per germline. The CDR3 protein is CASSHLLAAGQGGELFF. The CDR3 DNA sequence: TGCGCCAGCAGCCACCTCCTAGCGGCCGGGCAGGGAGGGGAGCTGTTTTTT.

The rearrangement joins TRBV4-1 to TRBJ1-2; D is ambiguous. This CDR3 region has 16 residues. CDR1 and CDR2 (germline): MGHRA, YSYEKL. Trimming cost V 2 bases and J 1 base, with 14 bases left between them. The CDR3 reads CASSQRPPEFNYGYTF. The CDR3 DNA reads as TGCGCCAGCAGCCAACGTCCCCCGGAATTTAACTATGGCTACACCTTC.

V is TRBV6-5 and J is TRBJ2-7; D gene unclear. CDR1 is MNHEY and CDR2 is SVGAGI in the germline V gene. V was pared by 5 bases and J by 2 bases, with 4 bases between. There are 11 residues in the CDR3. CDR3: CASSLTYEQYF. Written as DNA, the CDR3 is TGTGCCAGCAGTCTTACCTACGAGCAGTACTTC.

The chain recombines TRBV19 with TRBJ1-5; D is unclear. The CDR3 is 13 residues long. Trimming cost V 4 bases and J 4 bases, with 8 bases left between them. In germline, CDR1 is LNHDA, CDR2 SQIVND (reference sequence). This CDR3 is CASSTGSNQPQHF. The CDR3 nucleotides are TGTGCCAGTAGTACAGGATCAAATCAGCCCCAGCATTTT.

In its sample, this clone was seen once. CDR3 in DNA: TGTGCCAGCAGACCGGGACTAGCGGGGTACAATGAGCAGTTCTTC. Translating gives CASRPGLAGYNEQFF. This chain links TRBV5-4 with TRBJ2-1, with 13 bases identical to TRBD2. The V and J ends lost 5 bases and 4 bases, in that order; junction bases with no gene match: 3. This CDR3 has 15 amino acids. In germline, CDR1 is SGHNT, CDR2 YYREEE (reference sequence).

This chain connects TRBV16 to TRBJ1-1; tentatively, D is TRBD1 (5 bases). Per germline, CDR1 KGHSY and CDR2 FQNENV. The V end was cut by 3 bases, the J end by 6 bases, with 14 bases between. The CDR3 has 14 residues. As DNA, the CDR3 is TGTGCCAGCAGCCAGATTAGTCGGGGCTCTGAAGCTTTCTTT. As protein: CASSQISRGSEAFF.

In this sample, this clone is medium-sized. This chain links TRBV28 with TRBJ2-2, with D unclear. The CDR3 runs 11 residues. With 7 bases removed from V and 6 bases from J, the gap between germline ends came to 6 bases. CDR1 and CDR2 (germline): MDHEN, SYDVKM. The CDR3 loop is CASNFAGELFF. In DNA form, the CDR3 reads TGTGCCAGCAATTTCGCCGGGGAGCTGTTTTTT. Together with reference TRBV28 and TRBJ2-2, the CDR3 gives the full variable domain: DVKVTQSSRYLVKRTGEKVFLECVQDMDHENMFWYRQDPGLGLRLIYFSYDVKMKEKGDIPEGYSVSREKKERFSLILESASTNQTSMYLCASNFAGELFFGEGSRLTVL.

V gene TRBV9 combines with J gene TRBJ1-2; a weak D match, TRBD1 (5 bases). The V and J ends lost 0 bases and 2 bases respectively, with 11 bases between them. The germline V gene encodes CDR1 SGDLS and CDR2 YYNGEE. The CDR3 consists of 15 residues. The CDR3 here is CASSVGSGSNYGYTF. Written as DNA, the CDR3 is TGTGCCAGCAGCGTAGGTTCAGGGTCCAACTATGGCTACACCTTC.

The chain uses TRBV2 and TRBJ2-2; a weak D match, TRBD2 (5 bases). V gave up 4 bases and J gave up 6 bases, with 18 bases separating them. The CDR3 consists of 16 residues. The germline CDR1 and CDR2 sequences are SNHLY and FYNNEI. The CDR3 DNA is TGTGCCAGCAGTGGGTTAGGTGGCGGGTCATCCGGGGAGCTGTTTTTT. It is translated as CASSGLGGGSSGELFF.

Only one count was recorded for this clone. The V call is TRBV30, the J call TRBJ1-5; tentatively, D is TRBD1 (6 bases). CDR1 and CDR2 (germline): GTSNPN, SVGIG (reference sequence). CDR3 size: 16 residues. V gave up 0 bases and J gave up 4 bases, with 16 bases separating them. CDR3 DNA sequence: TGTGCCTGGAGTGTAATCAATTTAGGGGGTAATCAGCCCCAGCATTTT. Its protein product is CAWSVINLGGNQPQHF.

For the CDR3, the DNA is TGTGCCAGCAGCTTGTGGGACAGTAGCAATCAGCCCCAGCATTTT. Translation gives CASSLWDSSNQPQHF. This chain links TRBV5-5 with TRBJ1-5; 7 nucleotides align to TRBD1. CDR3 length: 15 residues. J gave up 0 bases and V 1 base, and 1 base lay outside the gene matches. Germline lookup yields CDR1 SGHKS and CDR2 YYEKEE (reference sequence).

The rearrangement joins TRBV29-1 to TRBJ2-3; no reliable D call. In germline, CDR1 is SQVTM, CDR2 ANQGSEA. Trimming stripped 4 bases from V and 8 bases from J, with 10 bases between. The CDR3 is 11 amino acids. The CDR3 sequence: CSVVWGGTQYF. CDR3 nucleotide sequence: TGCAGCGTTGTTTGGGGTGGTACGCAGTATTTT.

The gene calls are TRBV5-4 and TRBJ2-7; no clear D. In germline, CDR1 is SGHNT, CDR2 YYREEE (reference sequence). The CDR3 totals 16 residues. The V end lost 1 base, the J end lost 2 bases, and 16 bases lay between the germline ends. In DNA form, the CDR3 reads TGTGCCAGCAGCTTGCCAAACGAGGATGGGCCCTACGAGCAGTACTTC. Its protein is CASSLPNEDGPYEQYF.

The CDR3 nucleotides read TGTGCCACCCTAGAACCGGGATTCCACAATGAGCAGTTCTTC. Protein sequence: CATLEPGFHNEQFF. The V call is TRBV10-3, the J call TRBJ2-1, with D possibly being TRBD2 (5 bases). Germline V CDR1 and CDR2: ENHRY, SYGVKD. Trimming took off 10 bases at V and 5 bases at J, with 18 bases between the two ends. The CDR3 spans 14 residues.

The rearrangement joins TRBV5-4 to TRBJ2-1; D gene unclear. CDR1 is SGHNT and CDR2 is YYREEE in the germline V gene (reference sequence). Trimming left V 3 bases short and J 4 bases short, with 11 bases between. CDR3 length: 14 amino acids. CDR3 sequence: CASSYIYGYNEQFF. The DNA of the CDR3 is TGTGCCAGCAGCTATATCTACGGTTACAATGAGCAGTTCTTC.

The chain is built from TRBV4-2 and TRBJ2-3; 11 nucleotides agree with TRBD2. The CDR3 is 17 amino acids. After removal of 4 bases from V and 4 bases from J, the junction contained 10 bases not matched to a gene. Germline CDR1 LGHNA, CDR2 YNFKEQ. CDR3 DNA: TGTGCCAGCAGCCCCGTGGGCCTAGCGGGAGGAGCAGATACGCAGTATTTT. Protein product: CASSPVGLAGGADTQYF.

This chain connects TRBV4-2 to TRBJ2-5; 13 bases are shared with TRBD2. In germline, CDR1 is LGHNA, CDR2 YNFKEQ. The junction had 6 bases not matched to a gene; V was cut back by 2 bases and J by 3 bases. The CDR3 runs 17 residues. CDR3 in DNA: TGTGCCAGCAGCCAATTCTATGGGACTAGCGGGAAAGAGACCCAGTACTTC. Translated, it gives CASSQFYGTSGKETQYF.

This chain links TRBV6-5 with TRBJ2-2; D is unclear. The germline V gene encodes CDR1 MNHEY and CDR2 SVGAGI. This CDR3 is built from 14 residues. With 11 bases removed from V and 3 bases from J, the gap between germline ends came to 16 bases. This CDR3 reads CASQGQIYTGELFF. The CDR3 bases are TGTGCCTCCCAAGGGCAGATTTACACCGGGGAGCTGTTTTTT.

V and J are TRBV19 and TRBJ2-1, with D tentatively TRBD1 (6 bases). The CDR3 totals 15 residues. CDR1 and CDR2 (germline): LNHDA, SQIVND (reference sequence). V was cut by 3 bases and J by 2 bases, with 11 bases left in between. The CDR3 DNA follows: TGTGCCAGTAGTATGCAGGGGTCGGCCTACAATGAGCAGTTCTTC. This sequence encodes CASSMQGSAYNEQFF.

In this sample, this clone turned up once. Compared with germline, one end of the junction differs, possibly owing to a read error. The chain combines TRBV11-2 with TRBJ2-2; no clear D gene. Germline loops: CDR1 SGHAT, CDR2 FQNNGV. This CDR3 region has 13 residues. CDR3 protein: CASSLEWTGELFF. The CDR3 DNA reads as TGTGCCAGCAGCCTAGAATGGACCGGGGAGCTGTTTTTT.

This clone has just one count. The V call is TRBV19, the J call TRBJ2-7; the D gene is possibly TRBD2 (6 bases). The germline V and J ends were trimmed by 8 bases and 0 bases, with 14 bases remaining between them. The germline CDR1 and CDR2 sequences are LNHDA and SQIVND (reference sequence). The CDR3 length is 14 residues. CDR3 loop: CASGGTGTSYEQYF. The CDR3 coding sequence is TGTGCCAGTGGGGGGACGGGGACCTCCTACGAGCAGTACTTC.

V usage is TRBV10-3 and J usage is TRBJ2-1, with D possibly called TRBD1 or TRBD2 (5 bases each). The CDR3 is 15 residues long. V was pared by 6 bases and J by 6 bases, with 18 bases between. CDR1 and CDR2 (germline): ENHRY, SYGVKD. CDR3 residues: CAIRGVGTAGNEQFF. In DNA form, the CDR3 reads TGTGCCATCAGGGGGGTCGGGACGGCAGGCAATGAGCAGTTCTTC.